This T cell receptor beta chain appears in the sequencing data of a study of control samples from healthy donors and cancer patients. Assay used: immunoSEQ multiplex PCR; TCRdb lists only in-frame clones, some missing. Of fewer than 15,000 clones listed, less than 95% are singletons. This CDR3 is built from 13 residues. Germline V CDR1 and CDR2: MDHEN, SYDVKM. Between the trimmed V and J ends, which lost 6 bases and 0 bases, there was a span of 6 bases. V is TRBV28 and J is TRBJ1-5, with D uncertain. The sequenced sample was PBMCs. The sequence was obtained from a man between 65 and 79 years old with head and neck cancer. The CDR3 DNA follows: TGTGCCAGCAGCCGCTTTAGCAATCAGCCCCAGCATTTT. The encoded protein is CASSRFSNQPQHF.